Listed below are T cell receptor beta chains from one sample, sequenced in a study of T cell repertoires in cytomegalovirus infection. TCRdb recomputed calls from the reads with MiXCR, one row per CDR3 protein. Of 680,000 or so distinct CDR3 sequences detected, 35% appear once; the ten largest clones hold roughly 2.9%. The sequencing sample was made of PBMCs. These receptors originate from a human donor in good health (CMV status not recorded). Some clones in this sample may be carry-over from other donors' samples. Both conserved end residues are trimmed from each CDR3.

TRBV28	TRBJ1-1	ASSLLGGAAGTEAF
TRBV20-1	TRBJ2-3	SARGSGGTRLSDTQY
TRBV7-9	TRBJ2-7	AISPPNRDRGSYEPY
TRBV19	TRBJ2-7	ATKRGTVSYEQY
TRBV28	TRBJ1-4	ASSLTPRANEKLF
TRBV11-2	TRBJ2-1	ASQKGASFVNEQF
TRBV20-1	TRBJ1-5	SAGGGKGHSNQPQH
TRBV4-1	TRBJ1-6	ASSQVPAGNSPLH
TRBV3-1	TRBJ1-1	ASSQDLRGGEAF
TRBV7-6	TRBJ1-1	ASSSGREANTEAF
TRBV11-3	TRBJ1-1	ASSIGTANEAF
TRBV10-3	TRBJ2-1	AISGSDKPNEQF
TRBV19	TRBJ2-3	ASKGTSTDTQY
TRBV6-6	TRBJ2-5	ASRLSRETQY
TRBV6-5	TRBJ1-1	ASSYGGDPTEAF
TRBV6-6	TRBJ1-5	ASSSPSGRGAWPQH
TRBV4-2	TRBJ1-6	ASSQVDRDNSPLH
TRBV6-5	TRBJ1-6	ASRPRTTVPIH
TRBV11-2	TRBJ2-7	ASSLDTRRLSYEQY
TRBV20-1	TRBJ1-1	SARRVDTEAF
TRBV2	TRBJ2-1	ASTGVTLNEQF
TRBV6-1	TRBJ2-7	ASSARDPKQY
TRBV3-1	TRBJ1-1	ASSQRGSVTEAF
TRBV25-1	TRBJ2-1	ASSEMAGDEQF
TRBV5-4	TRBJ1-1	ASSSDRRVGEAF
TRBV19	TRBJ1-2	AISIPGGKDGYT
TRBV7-8	TRBJ2-7	ASSGGTGAYEQY
TRBV28	TRBJ2-1	ASSTETGTSGTIIYEQF
TRBV11-2	TRBJ1-1	ASSFGENTEAF
TRBV11-2	TRBJ2-7	ASSLSGSSGAKSYEQY
TRBV19	TRBJ2-7	ASIGTGASYEQY
TRBV7-9	TRBJ2-7	ASSGLASSYEQY
TRBV7-2	TRBJ2-7	ASSLDPRGYEQY
TRBV7-9	TRBJ2-5	ASSFGRKVGGETQY
TRBV7-8	TRBJ2-6	ASSLRGPPNSGANVLT
TRBV27	TRBJ1-3	ASSYVFGNTIY
TRBV28	TRBJ2-7	ASSSWGQVIYEQY
TRBV10-3	TRBJ1-5	AISEAGGSQPQH
TRBV12-3/TRBV12-4	TRBJ2-1	ASSLEGTQAYNEQF
TRBV12-3/TRBV12-4	TRBJ1-1	ASRSGGAEAF
TRBV6-1	TRBJ1-1	ASRLGQGPTEAF
TRBV2	TRBJ2-1	ASSPIAGGPSVGF
TRBV6-5	TRBJ1-1	ASSYSPDTEAF
TRBV4-1	TRBJ1-2	ASSQGDQAYGYT
TRBV28	TRBJ1-2	ASTSRNYGYT
TRBV15	TRBJ1-2	ATSRGTGTGGPSGYGYT
TRBV6-1	TRBJ2-5	ACSGGRAGETQY
TRBV10-3	TRBJ1-2	AISQTGGMNYGYT
TRBV6-6	TRBJ2-2	ASRPDRGHVELF
TRBV7-8	TRBJ2-2	ASSLSGTTGELF
TRBV6-5	TRBJ2-5	ASSYGTGQGQETQY
TRBV29-1	TRBJ2-5	SVEGLAGGWETQY
TRBV6-5	TRBJ2-1	SSSFVGLNEQF
TRBV5-6	TRBJ2-3	ASSLGQTPQY
TRBV7-2	TRBJ1-2	ASSQPGSYAQSGYT